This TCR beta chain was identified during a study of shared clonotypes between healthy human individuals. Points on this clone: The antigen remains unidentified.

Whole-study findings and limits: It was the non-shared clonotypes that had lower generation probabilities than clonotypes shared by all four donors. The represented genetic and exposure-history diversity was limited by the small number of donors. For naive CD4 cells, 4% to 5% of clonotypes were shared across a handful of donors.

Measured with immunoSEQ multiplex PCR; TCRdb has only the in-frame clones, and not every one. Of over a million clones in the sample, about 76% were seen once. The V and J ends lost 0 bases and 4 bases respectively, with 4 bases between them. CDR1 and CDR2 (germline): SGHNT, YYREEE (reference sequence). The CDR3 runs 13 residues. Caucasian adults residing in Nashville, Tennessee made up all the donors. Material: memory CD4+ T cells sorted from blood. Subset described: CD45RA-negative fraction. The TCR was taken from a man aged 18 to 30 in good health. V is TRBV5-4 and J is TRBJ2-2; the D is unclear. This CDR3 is CASSLGATGELFF. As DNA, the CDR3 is TGTGCCAGCAGCTTGGGAGCCACCGGGGAGCTGTTTTTT. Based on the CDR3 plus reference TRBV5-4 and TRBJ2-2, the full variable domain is ETGVTQSPTHLIKTRGQQVTLRCSSQSGHNTVSWYQQALGQGPQFIFQYYREEENGRGNFPPRFSGLQFPNYSSELNVNALELDDSALYLCASSLGATGELFFGEGSRLTVL.